The rows below give T cell receptor beta chains drawn from one sample of a study of a mutant IDH1 vaccine in newly diagnosed glioma. The antigens of these receptors remain unknown. Profiling relied on immunoSEQ multiplex PCR, and the TCRdb table lists in-frame clones only, not all of them. The top ten clones hold about 4.8% of a sample with tens of thousands of clones, less than 65% of them seen once. The sample consisted of peripheral blood mononuclear cells (PBMCs), taken from a glioma patient whose treatment included an IDH1 peptide vaccine. Receptor source: a man between 35 and 55 years old with glioma. Some clones in this sample may be carry-over from other donors' samples. Each CDR3 is given with its conserved first and last residue. A D gene is named only where the DNA matches it firmly. Clone size is given for some rows only: seen once, a few or many times, or a class if the clone is expanded.

j_gene: TRBJ1-5
abundance: .
v_gene: TRBV7-9
d_gene: .
CDR3aa: CASSNGGGYSNQPQHF
CDR3nt: TGTGCCAGCAGCAACGGGGGGGGGTATAGCAATCAGCCCCAGCATTTT

j_gene: TRBJ2-3
abundance: .
v_gene: TRBV29-1
d_gene: .
CDR3aa: CSVDNSGTDTQYF
CDR3nt: TGCAGCGTTGATAACAGTGGCACAGATACGCAGTATTTT

j_gene: TRBJ2-6
abundance: .
v_gene: TRBV5-1
d_gene: .
CDR3aa: CASSLGAGSSGANVLTF
CDR3nt: TGCGCCAGCAGCTTGGGTGCGGGAAGCTCTGGGGCCAACGTCCTGACTTTC

j_gene: TRBJ2-7
abundance: .
v_gene: TRBV10-3
d_gene: TRBD2
CDR3aa: CATGTSGGYEQYF
CDR3nt: TGTGCCACCGGGACTAGCGGGGGTTACGAGCAGTACTTC

j_gene: TRBJ2-7
abundance: .
v_gene: TRBV6-1
d_gene: TRBD2
CDR3aa: CASSTSRSGGYEQYF
CDR3nt: TGTGCCAGCAGTACTTCACGGAGCGGGGGCTACGAGCAGTACTTC

j_gene: TRBJ2-1
abundance: .
v_gene: TRBV15
d_gene: TRBD2
CDR3aa: CATSRDAGGGALNEQFF
CDR3nt: TGTGCCACCAGCAGAGACGCCGGCGGGGGGGCCCTAAATGAGCAGTTCTTC

j_gene: TRBJ1-2
abundance: .
v_gene: TRBV4-1
d_gene: TRBD1
CDR3aa: CASSQGPGGKETF
CDR3nt: TGCGCCAGCAGCCAAGGCCCAGGGGGCAAGGAGACCTTC

j_gene: TRBJ1-4
abundance: few
v_gene: TRBV27
d_gene: .
CDR3aa: CASSLGPTGEKLFF
CDR3nt: TGTGCCAGCAGTTTGGGTCCAACGGGGGAAAAACTGTTTTTT

j_gene: TRBJ2-7
abundance: .
v_gene: TRBV6-6
d_gene: .
CDR3aa: CASSYLGEVSEQYF
CDR3nt: TGTGCCAGCAGTTACTTAGGGGAGGTCAGCGAGCAGTACTTC

j_gene: TRBJ2-7
abundance: .
v_gene: TRBV7-9
d_gene: TRBD1
CDR3aa: CASSPGQSYEQYF
CDR3nt: TGTGCCAGCAGCCCGGGACAGTCCTACGAGCAGTACTTC

j_gene: TRBJ2-2
abundance: .
v_gene: TRBV5-1
d_gene: TRBD1
CDR3aa: CASSSHLTGPVGGELFF
CDR3nt: TGCGCCAGCAGCTCCCACCTGACAGGGCCTGTAGGTGGGGAGCTGTTTTTT

j_gene: TRBJ2-2
abundance: .
v_gene: TRBV5-6
d_gene: TRBD1
CDR3aa: CASSSGQGAGRTGELFF
CDR3nt: TGTGCCAGCAGCTCTGGACAGGGGGCCGGTAGGACCGGGGAGCTGTTTTTT

j_gene: TRBJ1-2
abundance: .
v_gene: TRBV2
d_gene: .
CDR3aa: CASRSLGREGYTF
CDR3nt: TGTGCCAGCAGGTCACTCGGAAGGGAGGGCTACACCTTC

j_gene: TRBJ1-2
abundance: .
v_gene: TRBV9
d_gene: TRBD1
CDR3aa: CASSGGGTGLEGYTF
CDR3nt: TGTGCCAGCAGCGGGGGGGGGACAGGGCTTGAGGGCTACACCTTC